Below, 22 T cell receptor beta chains from the same sample are listed, as sequenced in a study of blood T cell repertoires in COVID-19. Libraries were prepared by immunoSEQ multiplex PCR; TCRdb keeps only in-frame clonotypes and omits some of them. In the table there are under 250,000 clones, roughly 88% of which are singletons. The sample comprised peripheral blood. The receptors here all came from a human donor in a cohort sampled during active COVID-19.

The chain links TRBV2 to TRBJ2-7, with 8 bases identical to TRBD1. J was trimmed by 9 bases and V by 6 bases; bases with no gene match: 13. This CDR3 comprises 14 residues. CDR1 is SNHLY, CDR2 FYNNEI, per germline. In DNA form, the CDR3 reads TGTGCCAGCAGAGGACAGGGAGGCATAGTCGGGCAGTACTTC. Translation: CASRGQGGIVGQYF.

The chain links TRBV2 to TRBJ2-3, with D tentatively TRBD2 (5 bases). This CDR3 spans 16 amino acids. Germline values: CDR1 SNHLY, CDR2 FYNNEI. The V end was cut by 8 bases, the J end by 0 bases, with 18 bases between. Written as DNA, the CDR3 is TGTGCCAGCGAGAGAAGGCTAGCCGGAAGCACAGATACGCAGTATTTT. Translation gives CASERRLAGSTDTQYF.

J is TRBJ2-7 and V is TRBV28; D is uncertain. CDR1 and CDR2 (germline): MDHEN, SYDVKM. The CDR3 has 11 residues. Trimming shortened V by 3 bases and J by 4 bases, and 4 bases separated the two germline ends. CDR3 nucleotides: TGTGCCAGCAGTTTGAGGTACGAGCAGTACTTC. It specifies CASSLRYEQYF.

The CDR3: CAVGPGQGTYEQYF. CDR3 bases: TGTGCTGTGGGTCCGGGACAGGGAACCTACGAGCAGTACTTC. The rearrangement joins TRBV10-3 to TRBJ2-7; 9 nucleotides match TRBD1. The CDR3 covers 14 residues. Germline V CDR1 and CDR2: ENHRY, SYGVKD.

The V gene is TRBV30, the J gene TRBJ1-5, with 8 bases fitting TRBD1. Germline V lookup: CDR1 GTSNPN, CDR2 SVGIG (reference sequence). CDR3 length: 13 amino acids. V lost 5 bases, J lost 5 bases, and 5 bases stayed unmatched. Here the CDR3 reads CAWARGRDQPQHF. For the CDR3, the DNA is TGTGCCTGGGCCAGGGGGCGCGATCAGCCCCAGCATTTT.

This rearrangement joins TRBV10-3 to TRBJ2-7; the D gene is possibly TRBD1 (6 bases). This CDR3 contains 13 residues. V dropped 4 bases and J dropped 2 bases, with 9 bases sitting between them. Germline V gene sequence: CDR1 ENHRY, CDR2 SYGVKD. This CDR3 reads CAISAQGPYEQYF. The CDR3 DNA sequence: TGTGCCATCAGTGCCCAGGGGCCCTACGAGCAGTACTTC.

The CDR3 coding sequence is TGTGCCAGTGCCCTGACGGACAGCTCCTACAATGAGCAGTTCTTC. Residues: CASALTDSSYNEQFF. This chain joins TRBV6-5 and TRBJ2-1; perhaps TRBD1 as D (6 bases). V lost 9 bases and J lost 0, with 15 bases in between. The CDR3 covers 15 residues. The germline gives CDR1 MNHEY, CDR2 SVGAGI.

This clone was counted only a few times. This chain connects TRBV11-2 to TRBJ2-1; D possibly corresponds to TRBD2 (5 bases). Between the trimmed V and J ends, which lost 1 base and 0 bases, there was a span of 7 bases. The CDR3 has 15 amino acids. Germline V gives CDR1 SGHAT, CDR2 FQNNGV. The CDR3 nucleotides are TGTGCCAGCAGCTTAGCGGGGAGCTCCTACAATGAGCAGTTCTTC. The encoded protein is CASSLAGSSYNEQFF.

The rearrangement joins TRBV27 to TRBJ2-2; D not resolved. V lost 3 bases to trimming and J lost 0 bases, with 5 bases between them. CDR1 MNHEY and CDR2 SMNVEV come from the germline V gene (reference sequence). CDR3 length: 14 amino acids. CDR3 in amino acids: CASSLTPNTGELFF. In nucleotides, the CDR3 is TGTGCCAGCAGTTTGACTCCGAACACCGGGGAGCTGTTTTTT.

The rearrangement uses TRBV2 and TRBJ1-5; D is perhaps TRBD1 (5 bases). V dropped 8 bases and J dropped 4 bases, with 18 bases sitting between them. CDR3 size: 15 residues. CDR1 and CDR2 (germline): SNHLY, FYNNEI. CDR3 loop: CASERQSGPNQPQHF. The CDR3 coding sequence is TGTGCCAGCGAGAGACAGTCCGGACCTAATCAGCCCCAGCATTTT.

The chain joins TRBV9 to TRBJ1-1; D is undetermined. The germline V gene has CDR1 SGDLS and CDR2 YYNGEE. This CDR3 region has 14 residues. The ends were cut back, 1 base at V and 1 base at J, with 8 bases in the middle. The CDR3 is CASSVMYGNTEAFF. CDR3 DNA sequence: TGTGCCAGCAGCGTAATGTACGGGAACACTGAAGCTTTCTTT.

This clone was seen only once. The CDR3 nucleotides are TGTGCCAGCAGGCACCGACAGGGGAGACTCCAAGAGACCCAGTACTTC. Translation: CASRHRQGRLQETQYF. The V gene is TRBV28, the J gene TRBJ2-5; TRBD1 aligns across 8 bases. There are 16 residues in the CDR3. V dropped 6 bases and J dropped 1; count of bases not matched to a gene: 10. Germline V gene lookup returns CDR1 MDHEN and CDR2 SYDVKM.

This clone was seen more than once but under ten times. The chain combines TRBV7-8 with TRBJ1-1, with TRBD1 identical over 9 bases. J gave up 1 base and V 4 bases, and 4 bases lay outside the gene matches. Germline CDR1 and CDR2: SGHVS and FQNEAQ. The CDR3 has 15 residues. The CDR3 bases are TGTGCCAGCAGCTGGGGACAGGGCGGGAACACTGAAGCTTTCTTT. This gives the protein CASSWGQGGNTEAFF.

J is TRBJ2-2 and V is TRBV5-1, with 8 bases lining up with TRBD2. The CDR3 is made up of 15 amino acids. V was pared by 4 bases and J by 2 bases, with 4 bases of the junction left unmatched. Germline V gene sequence: CDR1 SGHRS, CDR2 YFSETQ. The CDR3 region is CASSRVAGNTGELFF. For the CDR3, the DNA is TGCGCCAGCAGCAGGGTAGCGGGAAACACCGGGGAGCTGTTTTTT.

The V gene is TRBV23-1, the J gene TRBJ1-4; D is perhaps TRBD1 (5 bases). TRBV23-1 is an ORF, with its function uncertain. With 4 bases removed from V and 5 bases from J, the gap between germline ends came to 11 bases. This CDR3 is 14 amino acids long. The CDR3 region is CASSRGKGNEKLFF. The CDR3 region has the DNA TGCGCCAGCAGTCGAGGAAAGGGGAATGAAAAACTGTTTTTT.

CDR3 nucleotide sequence: TGTGCCAGCAGCTTGGCCTCGAGAGATACGCAGTATTTT. Its protein product is CASSLASRDTQYF. The chain recombines TRBV5-6 with TRBJ2-3, with unresolved D. Germline V lookup: CDR1 SGHDT, CDR2 YYEEEE. CDR3 length: 13 residues. V was shortened by 0 bases and J by 5 bases, with 7 bases between the two germline ends. The complete variable domain, with remaining parts taken from reference TRBV5-6 and TRBJ2-3, reads DAGVTQSPTHLIKTRGQQVTLRCSPKSGHDTVSWYQQALGQGPQFIFQYYEEEERQRGNFPDRFSGHQFPNYSSELNVNALLLGDSALYLCASSLASRDTQYFGPGTRLTVL.

The chain has TRBV29-1 and TRBJ1-2; weak D call: TRBD1 (5 bases). The germline V gene has CDR1 SQVTM and CDR2 ANQGSEA. V lost 1 base and J lost 0, with 12 bases in between. This CDR3 spans 15 amino acids. CDR3 DNA: TGCAGCGTTGAAGGATCGTGGGGGGCTAACTATGGCTACACCTTC. Encoded protein: CSVEGSWGANYGYTF. Full variable domain (remainder filled in from reference TRBV29-1 and TRBJ1-2): SAVISQKPSRDICQRGTSLTIQCQVDSQVTMMFWYRQQPGQSLTLIATANQGSEATYESGFVIDKFPISRPNLTFSTLTVSNMSPEDSSIYLCSVEGSWGANYGYTFGSGTRLTVV.

This clone was seen a handful of times. CDR3 sequence (DNA): TGTGCCAGTAGTACCGGGACAGGGGTTTCACCCCTCCACTTT. Amino acids: CASSTGTGVSPLHF. V gene TRBV19 combines with J gene TRBJ1-6; TRBD1 matches 10 bases. The CDR3 spans 14 residues. Losses at the gene ends were 4 bases for V and 9 bases for J; bases not matched to a gene: 3. Germline CDR1 and CDR2: LNHDA and SQIVND (reference sequence).

This sequence joins TRBV27 and TRBJ1-2; TRBD1 aligns across 7 bases. J lost 4 bases, V lost 5 bases, and 7 bases had no gene match. The germline V gene encodes CDR1 MNHEY and CDR2 SMNVEV (reference sequence). The CDR3 is 14 amino acids. CDR3 protein: CASSPRQGSYGYTF. The CDR3, as DNA: TGTGCCAGCAGTCCGAGACAGGGATCCTATGGCTACACCTTC.

By frequency in the sample, this clone is medium-sized (0.01 to 0.1%). The rearrangement joins TRBV5-5 to TRBJ1-5; 7 bases match TRBD1. J was trimmed by 6 bases and V by 0 bases; bases with no gene match: 6. This CDR3 has 15 residues. Germline CDR1 is SGHKS and CDR2 is YYEKEE (reference sequence). CDR3 DNA sequence: TGTGCCAGCAGCTTGGATTTGGGACAGAGTCAGCCCCAGCATTTT. Protein sequence: CASSLDLGQSQPQHF.

The chain has TRBV3-1 (or the pseudogene TRBV3-2) and TRBJ1-1; 8 positions agree with TRBD1. The CDR3 has 15 amino acids. J lost 7 bases, V lost 4 bases, and 11 bases had no gene match. Germline assignment: CDR1 LGHDT and CDR2 YNNKEL (reference sequence). The CDR3 protein is CASSPLAGGFGEAFF. CDR3 bases: TGTGCCAGCAGCCCCTTGGCAGGGGGCTTTGGTGAAGCTTTCTTT.

The chain is built from TRBV30 and TRBJ1-2; a weak D match, TRBD1 (5 bases). This CDR3 has 11 amino acids. Germline loops: CDR1 GTSNPN, CDR2 SVGIG (reference sequence). The V gene lost 5 bases and the J gene lost 7 bases, with 11 bases spanning the gap. The CDR3 spells CAWRGGSGYTF. In DNA form, the CDR3 reads TGTGCCTGGCGGGGGGGAAGTGGCTACACCTTC.